The 21 T cell receptor beta chains listed next were all sequenced from one sample in a study of T-cell memory formation after mild COVID-19. TCRdb independently ran MiXCR on the 5' RACE reads; one entry per CDR3 protein. Of around 200,000 distinct CDR3 sequences listed, around 27% are singletons. Material: PBMCs or a T cell subset sorted from them (not recorded which). These receptors were collected from an adult woman who had mild COVID-19 (a few samples of this study predate the infection). Cell type and time point are not known.

The rearrangement joins TRBV20-1 to TRBJ2-7, with D possibly TRBD2 on 5 matching bases. Germline V gene sequence: CDR1 DFQATT, CDR2 SNEGSKA (reference sequence). The CDR3 sequence is 15 residues long. The V end lost 0 bases, the J end lost 2 bases, and 14 bases lay between the germline ends. The CDR3 DNA is TGCAGTGCTAGAGATCTTGAGCGGAATACCTACGAGCAGTACTTC. As protein: CSARDLERNTYEQYF.

In its sample, this clonotype was seen a few times. The chain carries TRBV12-3 or TRBV12-4 and TRBJ2-2; D perhaps matches TRBD2 (5 bases). The length of the CDR3 is 15 residues. Between the trimmed V and J ends, which lost 2 bases and 6 bases, there was a span of 13 bases. The CDR3 is CASSLYRGYPGELFF. The CDR3 DNA reads as TGTGCCAGCAGTTTATACAGAGGGTACCCCGGGGAGCTGTTTTTT.

This clonotype was seen a few times. V and J are TRBV6-6 and TRBJ2-7, with 7 bases fitting TRBD1. Germline-derived CDR1 and CDR2 are MNHNY and SVGAGI (reference sequence). The J segment lost 3 bases and the V segment lost 6 bases, leaving 8 bases of the junction unmatched. CDR3 size: 14 residues. The CDR3 region is CASRRDRDYYEQYF. For the CDR3, the DNA is TGTGCCAGCAGAAGAGACAGGGATTACTACGAGCAGTACTTC.

The rearrangement uses TRBV10-3 and TRBJ2-7; D is unresolved. Germline CDR1 and CDR2: ENHRY and SYGVKD. V was cut by 2 bases and J by 11 bases, with 13 bases left in between. The CDR3 extends over 12 amino acids. The CDR3 loop is CAISEVDGKEYF. The CDR3 nucleotides read TGTGCCATCAGTGAGGTGGACGGTAAGGAGTACTTC.

V is TRBV5-1 and J is TRBJ2-1; TRBD2 aligns across 14 bases. Germline-derived CDR1 and CDR2 are SGHRS and YFSETQ. This CDR3 contains 20 residues. The J segment lost 0 bases and the V segment lost 3 bases, leaving 11 bases of the junction unmatched. CDR3 loop: CASSWAAGLAGGSSYNEQFF. The CDR3 DNA follows: TGCGCCAGCAGCTGGGCAGCTGGACTAGCGGGAGGCAGCTCCTACAATGAGCAGTTCTTC.

There are a few counts of this clonotype. The chain recombines TRBV15 with TRBJ2-7; no clear D gene. The CDR3 contains 13 residues. Trimming left V 0 bases short and J 5 bases short, with 8 bases between. Germline V gives CDR1 LNHNV, CDR2 YYDKDF (reference sequence). This CDR3 is CATSREILDEQYF. The CDR3 DNA is TGTGCCACCAGCAGAGAGATCCTGGACGAGCAGTACTTC.

The V and J genes are TRBV7-6 and TRBJ1-1; 10 bases agree with TRBD1. Trimming took 5 bases from V and 11 from J; bases not matched to a gene: 8. The CDR3 sequence is 13 residues long. Germline assignment: CDR1 SGHVS and CDR2 FNYEAQ. This CDR3 is CASSETVGQGAFF. The CDR3 coding sequence is TGTGCCAGCAGCGAGACCGTGGGACAGGGGGCTTTCTTT.

The chain joins TRBV6-5 to TRBJ2-7, with 8 bases identical to TRBD1. CDR1 is MNHEY and CDR2 is SVGAGI in the germline V gene. The V and J ends lost 6 bases and 0 bases, in that order; junction bases with no gene match: 7. CDR3 length equals 15 residues. The CDR3 protein is CASSRDRLSSYEQYF. The CDR3 coding sequence is TGTGCCAGCAGCCGGGACAGGCTGAGCTCCTACGAGCAGTACTTC.

This clonotype was recorded a few times. CDR3 protein: CASSPARTDQETQYF. CDR3 nucleotides: TGTGCCAGCAGCCCGGCCCGGACGGATCAAGAGACCCAGTACTTC. This chain links TRBV7-9 with TRBJ2-5; D unresolved. The CDR3 has 15 amino acids. Germline CDR1 and CDR2: SEHNR and FQNEAQ (reference sequence). Trimming removed 5 bases at V and 2 bases at J, with 15 bases between.

This sequence joins TRBV12-3 or TRBV12-4 and TRBJ1-2; 10 bases align to TRBD1. The CDR3 is 13 residues long. V trimming: 7 bases; J trimming: 6 bases; junction bases outside the gene matches: 5. The CDR3 nucleotides read TGTGCCAGCACCCTCGACAGGGGGCATGGCTACACCTTC. It specifies CASTLDRGHGYTF.

V gene TRBV29-1 combines with J gene TRBJ2-1; 7 positions agree with TRBD2. The CDR3 totals 14 residues. Germline loops: CDR1 SQVTM, CDR2 ANQGSEA. With 3 bases clipped from V and 0 bases from J, the junction kept 2 bases outside the gene matches. CDR3 DNA: TGCAGCGTTGAGGGCGGGAGCTCCTACAATGAGCAGTTCTTC. Protein product: CSVEGGSSYNEQFF.

V usage is TRBV7-9 and J usage is TRBJ2-1; 7 bases match TRBD1. Germline CDR1 is SEHNR and CDR2 is FQNEAQ (reference sequence). After removal of 3 bases from V and 6 bases from J, the junction contained 11 bases not matched to a gene. The CDR3 runs to 16 residues. In DNA form, the CDR3 reads TGTGCCAGCAGCTTCGTGACAGGGTTAAGGCTCAATGAGCAGTTCTTC. It translates to CASSFVTGLRLNEQFF. Looking up the rest from reference TRBV7-9 and TRBJ2-1 gives the full variable domain: DTGVSQNPRHKITKRGQNVTFRCDPISEHNRLYWYRQTLGQGPEFLTYFQNEAQLEKSRLLSDRFSAERPKGSFSTLEIQRTEQGDSAMYLCASSFVTGLRLNEQFFGPGTRLTVL.

This clonotype appeared once. V gene TRBV3-1 combines with J gene TRBJ2-7, with 9 bases that match TRBD2. The CDR3 has 14 amino acids. Germline CDR1 and CDR2: LGHDT and YNNKEL (reference sequence). Losses at the gene ends were 2 bases for V and 6 bases for J; bases not matched to a gene: 5. CDR3 sequence reads: CASSQTGTSIEQYF. The CDR3 coding sequence is TGTGCCAGCAGCCAAACCGGGACTAGCATCGAGCAGTACTTC.

This clonotype was seen more than once but under ten times. V and J are TRBV18 and TRBJ2-1; TRBD2 is a possible D gene (6 bases). The V end was cut by 3 bases, the J end by 5 bases, with 11 bases between. The CDR3 runs to 14 residues. Germline V CDR1 and CDR2: KGHSH, LQKENI. This CDR3 is CASSPWDSDNEQFF. CDR3 nucleotide sequence: TGTGCCAGCTCACCGTGGGACTCGGACAATGAGCAGTTCTTC.

This clonotype came up a few times. As DNA, the CDR3 is TGTGCCAGTAGTAAGGACAGGGGGCCTGGAAACACCATATATTTT. This translates into CASSKDRGPGNTIYF. The chain links TRBV19 to TRBJ1-3; 11 positions agree with TRBD1. Trimming removed 4 bases from V and 2 bases from J; junction bases left unmatched: 1. This CDR3 spans 15 amino acids. Germline V CDR1 and CDR2: LNHDA, SQIVND (reference sequence).

The CDR3 spells CSVEEPTGFRADTQYF. CDR3 in DNA: TGCAGCGTTGAGGAACCTACAGGCTTCCGGGCAGATACGCAGTATTTT. The chain is built from TRBV29-1 and TRBJ2-3, with a tentative D call TRBD1 (5 bases). The CDR3 covers 16 residues. V was cut by 3 bases and J by 4 bases, with 20 bases left in between. Germline values: CDR1 SQVTM, CDR2 ANQGSEA.

This clonotype was seen only a few times. The rearrangement uses TRBV12-3 or TRBV12-4 and TRBJ2-3; D may correspond to TRBD1 or TRBD2 (5 bases each). The CDR3 runs 13 residues. The V and J ends lost 8 bases and 2 bases respectively, with 11 bases between them. The CDR3 protein is CASGGGDTDTQYF. The CDR3 nucleotides read TGTGCCAGCGGTGGGGGTGACACAGATACGCAGTATTTT.

In this sample, this clonotype turned up a few times. The CDR3 bases are TGTGCCAGCAGCCAAGATCTATTCGGGAGGAGTGAGCAGTTCTTC. This gives the protein CASSQDLFGRSEQFF. V is TRBV3-1 and J is TRBJ2-1; 7 bases line up with TRBD2. The V and J ends lost 0 bases and 9 bases, in that order; junction bases with no gene match: 8. Germline V gene data show CDR1 as LGHDT and CDR2 as YNNKEL (reference sequence). This CDR3 is 15 amino acids long.

This sequence joins TRBV12-3 or TRBV12-4 and TRBJ2-7, with TRBD1 identical over 7 bases. Unmatched junction bases numbered 4, after V lost 5 bases and J lost 3 bases. The CDR3 has 13 amino acids. The CDR3 protein is CASSRDSNYEQYF. The CDR3 DNA reads as TGTGCCAGCAGTCGGGACAGTAACTACGAGCAGTACTTC.

This chain links TRBV6-2 or TRBV6-3 with TRBJ2-5, with TRBD2 identical over 7 bases. Losses at the gene ends were 5 bases for V and 7 bases for J; bases not matched to a gene: 7. CDR1 is MNHEY, CDR2 SVGEGT, per germline. This CDR3 is built from 13 residues. The CDR3 loop is CASSEGLRWTQYF. Here the CDR3 DNA reads TGTGCCAGCAGTGAGGGACTACGATGGACCCAGTACTTC.

A few counts support this clonotype. This chain links TRBV2 with TRBJ2-2, with 9 bases matching TRBD1. The CDR3 has 15 amino acids. The J segment lost 4 bases and the V segment lost 6 bases, leaving 6 bases of the junction unmatched. Germline CDR1 is SNHLY and CDR2 is FYNNEI. CDR3 in DNA: TGTGCCAGCAGGGGGACAGGGTCAGTCACCGGGGAGCTGTTTTTT. Protein sequence: CASRGTGSVTGELFF. Based on the CDR3 plus reference TRBV2 and TRBJ2-2, the full variable domain is EPEVTQTPSHQVTQMGQEVILRCVPISNHLYFYWYRQILGQKVEFLVSFYNNEISEKSEIFDDQFSVERPDGSNFTLKIRSTKLEDSAMYFCASRGTGSVTGELFFGEGSRLTVL.